This TCR beta chain was found in a study of early T cells in non-severe SARS-CoV-2 infection. Individual cDNA molecules received unique molecular identifiers. TCRdb re-called the 5' RACE reads through MiXCR, storing one row per CDR3 protein. The sample shows about 64,000 distinct CDR3 sequences, 20% to 25% of them seen only once. Concerning this clonotype itself: Its antigen remains unknown.

The study's findings and limits: The VDJdb matching leaned toward anti-spike CD8 responses and overlooked private and CD4 specificities.

The clonotype was recovered from an adult who was a healthcare worker with PCR-confirmed SARS-CoV-2 infection or an uninfected control (not recorded which). The source was whole blood, collected at baseline.

CDR3 in DNA: TGTGCCTACACTCCGAGTGAGACGGCTATCTACGAGCAGTACTTC. It specifies CAYTPSETAIYEQYF. The chain uses TRBV30 and TRBJ2-7, with D hard to call. The CDR3 extends over 15 amino acids. The germline V and J ends were trimmed by 7 bases and 3 bases, with 22 bases remaining between them. Per germline, CDR1 GTSNPN and CDR2 SVGIG (reference sequence). Full variable domain (outside the CDR3, taken from reference TRBV30 and TRBJ2-7): SQTIHQWPATLVQPVGSPLSLECTVEGTSNPNLYWYRQAAGRGLQLLFYSVGIGQISSEVPQNLSASRPQDRQFILSSKKLLLSDSGFYLCAYTPSETAIYEQYFGPGTRLTVT.